This T cell receptor beta chain was observed in a study of vaccination effects on CD4 cells after COVID-19. At the level of the study: Participants got two doses of BNT162b2 or mRNA-1273 vaccine.

Study-wide results and caveats: Convalescent patients were scarce in the study, and it lacked early post-infection timepoints. Cross-reactivity with common cold coronaviruses was shown by only 1 of 255 vaccine-induced clones in healthy vaccinees.

Under the ViraFEST assay, PBMC were stimulated with viral peptide pools so that antigen-specific CD4+ T cells expanded. Sequencing was performed afterwards. Following culture for approximately 11 days, CD4+ T cells were isolated. No vaccinee had earlier SARS-CoV-2 infection, and nucleocapsid antibodies were negative. The authors exchanged half the medium for IL-2 medium on days 3 and 7. The protocol was immunoSEQ multiplex PCR, while the TCRdb copy is restricted to in-frame clones and leaves out a portion. The sample shows about 43,000 clones, roughly 72% of them seen only once. The CDR3 extends over 15 amino acids. Of note for this clone: What it binds is not known.

The chain couples TRBV21-1 to TRBJ2-1; TRBD2 reflects the table's D call only, with no check against the DNA. TRBV21-1 is shown as a pseudogene. This receptor was identified in a human donor who received a COVID-19 vaccine. Specimen: CD4+ T cells from PBMCs cultured with SARS-CoV-2 spike peptides, collected before COVID-19 vaccination. The CDR3 DNA sequence: TGTGCCAGCAGCAAGCGACTAGCGGGGGGGAAGGAGCAGTTCTTC. This sequence encodes CASSKRLAGGKEQFF.